The 32 T cell receptor beta chains in this list originate from one sample, sequenced in a study of T cell responses to AZD1222 COVID-19 vaccine. Clones were read by immunoSEQ multiplex PCR, and TCRdb kept only the in-frame ones, dropping some. The sample has roughly 120,000 clones, approximately 90% seen once. The material sequenced was peripheral blood, taken 28 days after the second AZD1222 dose. These receptors all come from an adult who received the AZD1222 COVID-19 vaccine.

V is TRBV2 and J is TRBJ2-5; D is undetermined. The germline V gene has CDR1 SNHLY and CDR2 FYNNEI. This CDR3 region has 13 residues. Trimming pared 8 bases from V and 7 bases from J, leaving 17 bases between. This CDR3 is CASVRAQSVTQYF. The CDR3 DNA reads TGTGCCAGCGTACGGGCCCAATCCGTGACCCAGTACTTC.

The chain carries TRBV28 and TRBJ1-3, with D possibly TRBD1 on 5 matching bases. CDR1 MDHEN and CDR2 SYDVKM come from the germline V gene. Trimming shortened V by 1 base and J by 0 bases, and 7 bases separated the two germline ends. This CDR3 contains 15 residues. CDR3 coding DNA: TGTGCCAGCAGTTTATCAGGGTCCTCTGGAAACACCATATATTTT. Translated, it gives CASSLSGSSGNTIYF. The complete variable domain, with remaining parts taken from reference TRBV28 and TRBJ1-3, reads DVKVTQSSRYLVKRTGEKVFLECVQDMDHENMFWYRQDPGLGLRLIYFSYDVKMKEKGDIPEGYSVSREKKERFSLILESASTNQTSMYLCASSLSGSSGNTIYFGEGSWLTVV.

V usage is TRBV24-1 and J usage is TRBJ2-3; D gene uncertain. Trimming removed 1 base at V and 2 bases at J, with 6 bases between. The CDR3 totals 14 residues. CDR1 is KGHDR, CDR2 SFDVKD, per germline. CDR3 in amino acids: CATSDLGYTDTQYF. The CDR3, as DNA: TGTGCCACCAGTGATTTAGGCTACACAGATACGCAGTATTTT.

The rearrangement links TRBV7-6 to TRBJ2-1; 11 bases agree with TRBD2. With V trimmed by 1 base and J by 3 bases, 2 bases remained unmatched. Germline V gene lookup returns CDR1 SGHVS and CDR2 FNYEAQ. CDR3 size: 16 residues. The CDR3 sequence is CASSLVLAGDYNEQFF. DNA of the CDR3: TGTGCCAGCAGCTTAGTACTAGCGGGAGACTACAATGAGCAGTTCTTC. The entire variable domain, with the rest obtained from reference TRBV7-6 and TRBJ2-1, is as follows: GAGVSQSPRYKVTKRGQDVALRCDPISGHVSLYWYRQALGQGPEFLTYFNYEAQQDKSGLPNDRFSAERPEGSISTLTIQRTEQRDSAMYRCASSLVLAGDYNEQFFGPGTRLTVL.

The J gene is TRBJ1-1, the V gene TRBV19, with no clear D. Germline loops: CDR1 LNHDA, CDR2 SQIVND (reference sequence). Trimming shortened V by 6 bases and J by 2 bases, and 10 bases separated the two germline ends. The CDR3 has 13 amino acids. CDR3: CASSSGLNTEAFF. The CDR3 region has the DNA TGTGCCAGTAGCTCGGGGTTAAACACTGAAGCTTTCTTT.

This sequence joins TRBV5-4 and TRBJ1-1, with TRBD1 matching over 12 bases. Germline lookup yields CDR1 SGHNT and CDR2 YYREEE (reference sequence). With 6 bases clipped from V and 10 bases from J, the junction kept 4 bases outside the gene matches. The CDR3 loop spans 12 amino acids. This chain's CDR3 is CASTRDRGPAFF. The CDR3, as DNA: TGTGCCAGCACTCGGGACAGGGGGCCAGCTTTCTTT.

The chain joins TRBV12-5 to TRBJ2-1; 10 bases match TRBD2. This CDR3 has 16 residues. Germline V gene lookup returns CDR1 LGHNT and CDR2 FRNRAP. Trimming cost V 1 base and J 8 bases; bases outside gene matches: 8. Written as DNA, the CDR3 is TGTGCTAGTGGTTTGGGTGCTAGCGGGAGTTTGGATGAGCAGTTCTTC. Encoded protein: CASGLGASGSLDEQFF.

The chain employs TRBV12-3 or TRBV12-4 and TRBJ2-7, with TRBD2 matching 9 bases. V gave up 5 bases and J gave up 4 bases; unmatched junction bases: 3. CDR3 length: 13 residues. CDR3 loop: CASSASGKYEQYF. CDR3 bases: TGTGCCAGCAGTGCTAGCGGGAAGTACGAGCAGTACTTC.

The V and J genes are TRBV19 and TRBJ1-5, with D tentatively TRBD1 (6 bases). The V end lost 3 bases, the J end lost 4 bases, and 19 bases lay between the germline ends. Per germline, CDR1 LNHDA and CDR2 SQIVND (reference sequence). This CDR3 region has 17 residues. CDR3 in DNA: TGTGCCAGTAGTATTATCGGGGGCAGTATCGCAAATCAGCCCCAGCATTTT. Amino acid sequence: CASSIIGGSIANQPQHF.

This rearrangement joins TRBV5-1 to TRBJ2-4; either TRBD1 or TRBD2 may supply D (5 bases each). Germline V gene lookup returns CDR1 SGHRS and CDR2 YFSETQ. Deletions cut 0 bases from V and 6 bases from J, with 16 bases between. This CDR3 contains 16 residues. CDR3 DNA: TGCGCCAGCAGCTTGGCCGGGGCTGAGATTGGAAACATTCAGTACTTC. Its translation: CASSLAGAEIGNIQYF.

This chain links TRBV2 with TRBJ1-1; D call uncertain. CDR3 length equals 13 residues. Germline V gene lookup returns CDR1 SNHLY and CDR2 FYNNEI. V shed 7 bases and J shed 4 bases, with 13 bases lying between them. The CDR3 coding sequence is TGTGCCAGCACCCAGACACCTTCCACTGAAGCTTTCTTT. Its translation: CASTQTPSTEAFF.

Written as DNA, the CDR3 is TGTGCCAGCAGTTTATTAGGGCAAGCTAAACAATACAATGAGCAGTTCTTC. Translating it yields CASSLLGQAKQYNEQFF. V gene TRBV27 combines with J gene TRBJ2-1; D is unclear. The length of the CDR3 is 17 residues. The V and J ends lost 1 base and 4 bases respectively, with 17 bases between them. Germline CDR1 reads MNHEY; CDR2 reads SMNVEV (reference sequence).

The chain has TRBV19 and TRBJ2-7; D may correspond to TRBD1 or TRBD2 (6 bases each). Trimming took 10 bases from V and 4 from J, leaving 23 bases between them. This CDR3 is 15 amino acids long. CDR1 is LNHDA, CDR2 SQIVND, per germline (reference sequence). The DNA of the CDR3 is TGTGCCAATACAGGGTGCCGGGAGTGGGCTTACGAGCAGTACTTC. Translating gives CANTGCREWAYEQYF.

The chain recombines TRBV28 with TRBJ1-3; unclear D gene. The CDR3 loop spans 15 amino acids. V lost 6 bases and J 8 bases, leaving 20 bases between the germline ends. The germline V gene has CDR1 MDHEN and CDR2 SYDVKM. The chain's CDR3 is CASRSQGMGEDTIYF. CDR3 nucleotides: TGTGCCAGCAGATCCCAAGGGATGGGAGAGGACACCATATATTTT.

The chain recombines TRBV28 with TRBJ1-5; D remains ambiguous. This CDR3 is 17 amino acids long. Germline assignment: CDR1 MDHEN and CDR2 SYDVKM. V lost 2 bases and J lost 2, with 16 bases in between. The CDR3, as DNA: TGTGCCAGCAGTTTACTAGGGATTCGCAATGGCAATCAGCCCCAGCATTTT. It specifies CASSLLGIRNGNQPQHF.

V and J are TRBV6-5 and TRBJ1-6; 9 nucleotides agree with TRBD1. The germline gives CDR1 MNHEY, CDR2 SVGAGI. The CDR3 runs to 16 residues. Trimming removed 2 bases from V and 7 bases from J; junction bases left unmatched: 6. In nucleotides, the CDR3 is TGTGCCAGCAGTTACACCGGACAGGGGCAAAATTCACCCCTCCACTTT. Protein: CASSYTGQGQNSPLHF.

V gene TRBV7-9 combines with J gene TRBJ1-3; 7 nucleotides line up with TRBD1. V trimming: 4 bases; J trimming: 0 bases; junction bases outside the gene matches: 6. The CDR3 has 16 amino acids. CDR1 is SEHNR, CDR2 FQNEAQ, per germline (reference sequence). The chain's CDR3 is CASSSIDRDSGNTIYF. The CDR3 DNA reads as TGTGCCAGCAGCTCTATAGACAGGGACTCTGGAAACACCATATATTTT.

V usage is TRBV2 and J usage is TRBJ1-5; no definite D call. This CDR3 region has 14 residues. The V gene's germline CDR1 is SNHLY and CDR2 FYNNEI. V was trimmed by 6 bases and J by 3 bases, leaving 12 bases between them. The CDR3 coding sequence is TGTGCCAGCAGATCCGCTCACCTCAATCAGCCCCAGCATTTT. Translation: CASRSAHLNQPQHF. Supplemented by reference TRBV2 and TRBJ1-5, the full variable domain reads EPEVTQTPSHQVTQMGQEVILRCVPISNHLYFYWYRQILGQKVEFLVSFYNNEISEKSEIFDDQFSVERPDGSNFTLKIRSTKLEDSAMYFCASRSAHLNQPQHFGDGTRLSIL.

The V call is TRBV6-5, the J call TRBJ2-7; D is unclear. Per the germline V gene, CDR1 is MNHEY and CDR2 is SVGAGI. This CDR3 is 13 amino acids long. Between the trimmed V and J ends, which lost 2 bases and 2 bases, there was a span of 7 bases. The CDR3 DNA follows: TGTGCCAGCAGTTACCGACTGCCCTACGAGCAGTACTTC. Residues: CASSYRLPYEQYF.

J is TRBJ1-1 and V is TRBV6-5; possible D gene TRBD1, 5 bases. Germline V CDR1 and CDR2: MNHEY, SVGAGI. V dropped 3 bases and J dropped 10 bases, with 12 bases sitting between them. This CDR3 region has 12 residues. Written as DNA, the CDR3 is TGTGCCAGCAGTTATGGAACCGGGGGAGCTTTCTTT. It specifies CASSYGTGGAFF.

In its sample, this clone was seen once. The V gene is TRBV5-1, the J gene TRBJ1-6, with 7 bases identical to TRBD1. The germline V gene has CDR1 SGHRS and CDR2 YFSETQ. Unmatched junction bases numbered 7, after V lost 3 bases and J lost 4 bases. The CDR3 runs 16 residues. The CDR3 DNA reads as TGCGCCAGCAGCTCACAGGGGTTAGGTTATAATTCACCCCTCCACTTT. Amino acids: CASSSQGLGYNSPLHF.

The V gene is TRBV25-1, the J gene TRBJ1-6; maybe TRBD1 (5 bases). Deletions cut 5 bases from V and 10 bases from J, with 12 bases between. The CDR3 spans 13 residues. Looked up from germline, CDR1 is MGHDK and CDR2 is SYGVNS. The CDR3 DNA reads as TGTGCCAGCAGTAACAGGCGGGACTCACCCCTCCACTTT. Its protein product is CASSNRRDSPLHF. The full variable domain, its missing parts supplied by reference TRBV25-1 and TRBJ1-6, is EADIYQTPRYLVIGTGKKITLECSQTMGHDKMYWYQQDPGMELHLIHYSYGVNSTEKGDLSSESTVSRIRTEHFPLTLESARPSHTSQYLCASSNRRDSPLHFGNGTRLTVT.

The chain employs TRBV2 and TRBJ2-1, with 10 bases that match TRBD2. CDR1 SNHLY and CDR2 FYNNEI come from the germline V gene. Germline trimming cut 2 bases from V and 9 bases from J; bases unmatched to any gene: 7. This CDR3 has 15 amino acids. The CDR3 here is CASSEKSGGASEQFF. The CDR3 coding sequence is TGTGCCAGCAGTGAAAAGAGCGGGGGGGCTAGTGAGCAGTTCTTC.

J is TRBJ1-6 and V is TRBV7-8, with D possibly matching TRBD1 (5 bases). Germline CDR1 SGHVS, CDR2 FQNEAQ. Trimming stripped 5 bases from V and 14 bases from J, with 28 bases between. The CDR3 has 17 amino acids. CDR3 in amino acids: CASSLQGRAFFGGALHF. The CDR3 bases are TGTGCCAGCAGCCTCCAGGGCAGGGCATTCTTTGGGGGGGCCCTCCACTTT. Filled out from reference TRBV7-8 and TRBJ1-6, the complete variable domain reads GAGVSQSPRYKVAKRGQDVALRCDPISGHVSLFWYQQALGQGPEFLTYFQNEAQLDKSGLPSDRFFAERPEGSVSTLKIQRTQQEDSAVYLCASSLQGRAFFGGALHFGNGTRLTVT.

The V and J genes are TRBV14 and TRBJ1-1; TRBD1 matches 7 bases. The ends lost 4 bases at V and 5 bases at J; junction bases unmatched: 10. This CDR3 is 15 amino acids long. Germline loops: CDR1 SGHDN, CDR2 FVKESK. The CDR3 coding sequence is TGTGCCAGCAGCCCCATAGGGGGCCGGAGAACTGAAGCTTTCTTT. It specifies CASSPIGGRRTEAFF.

The chain combines TRBV21-1 with TRBJ1-4; the D call of TRBD1 is as the table states it, not checked on the DNA. TRBV21-1 is recorded as a pseudogene. The CDR3 contains 17 residues. CDR3 residues: CASSKVPTAPTNEKLFF. CDR3 bases: TGTGCCAGCAGCAAAGTTCCGACAGCGCCAACTAATGAAAAACTGTTTTTT.

J is TRBJ2-5 and V is TRBV2, with no clear D. This CDR3 has 13 residues. Germline CDR1 SNHLY, CDR2 FYNNEI. Trimming left V 8 bases short and J 5 bases short, with 15 bases between. The CDR3 DNA reads as TGTGCCAGCGGGGTCCCGGGCGTGGAGACCCAGTACTTC. It codes for CASGVPGVETQYF.

The V gene is TRBV27, the J gene TRBJ1-5, with D perhaps matching TRBD1 (6 bases). Germline CDR1 and CDR2: MNHEY and SMNVEV (reference sequence). The CDR3 runs 18 residues. Trimming pared 5 bases from V and 1 base from J, leaving 21 bases between. CDR3 amino acids: CASSPTSGRGGSNQPQHF. DNA for the CDR3: TGTGCCAGCAGTCCAACCTCCGGCAGGGGAGGCAGCAATCAGCCCCAGCATTTT.

The chain combines TRBV6-5 with TRBJ1-2; D call uncertain. Germline lookup yields CDR1 MNHEY and CDR2 SVGAGI. The CDR3 is 14 amino acids. Trimming removed 6 bases at V and 4 bases at J, with 15 bases between. CDR3: CASSGSKGAYGYTF. The CDR3 nucleotides are TGTGCCAGCAGCGGGTCTAAGGGAGCCTATGGCTACACCTTC.

This sequence joins TRBV11-3 and TRBJ2-2; D possibly corresponds to TRBD1 (6 bases). Per the germline V gene, CDR1 is SGHNT and CDR2 is YENEEA. The CDR3 extends over 15 amino acids. Deletions cut 4 bases from V and 3 bases from J, with 12 bases between. CDR3 residues: CASSYSGVDTGELFF. The CDR3 DNA reads as TGTGCCAGCAGCTACTCAGGGGTTGACACCGGGGAGCTGTTTTTT.

This chain joins TRBV7-9 and TRBJ1-1; TRBD1 matches 8 bases. Germline V gene sequence: CDR1 SEHNR, CDR2 FQNEAQ (reference sequence). CDR3 length: 13 residues. Losses at the gene ends were 5 bases for V and 3 bases for J; bases not matched to a gene: 2. CDR3 DNA: TGTGCCAGCAGCAAACAGGGGGACACTGAAGCTTTCTTT. This encodes CASSKQGDTEAFF. Drawing the rest from reference TRBV7-9 and TRBJ1-1, the complete variable domain is DTGVSQNPRHKITKRGQNVTFRCDPISEHNRLYWYRQTLGQGPEFLTYFQNEAQLEKSRLLSDRFSAERPKGSFSTLEIQRTEQGDSAMYLCASSKQGDTEAFFGQGTRLTVV.

The CDR3 spells CASRREGPYNEQFF. The CDR3 coding sequence is TGTGCCAGCAGGCGGGAGGGCCCCTACAATGAGCAGTTCTTC. The rearrangement uses TRBV2 and TRBJ2-1; 9 nucleotides align to TRBD2. The germline V gene has CDR1 SNHLY and CDR2 FYNNEI. J was trimmed by 2 bases and V by 6 bases; bases with no gene match: 2. The CDR3 runs 14 residues.